This T cell receptor (beta chain) was documented in a study of T cells in Graves' hyperthyroidism and ophthalmopathy (dated by TCRdb to about 2019). Describing the broader study: Peripheral blood samples were taken at initial diagnosis, before any treatment was given. Following sampling, methimazole starting at 30 mg daily was given to hyperthyroidism patients, and high-dose intravenous methylprednisolone was given to ophthalmopathy patients. A discovery cohort of roughly 100 patients, approximately 45 with Graves' ophthalmopathy and under 60 with stable Graves' hyperthyroidism, was used to find distinguishing TCR V-J signatures. For training and testing, the approximately 97 patients in the discovery cohort were randomly divided in a 7:3 ratio. Prospective prediction of ophthalmopathy was tested in an independent validation cohort of 18 to 20 hyperthyroidism patients and some 17 patients who later progressed to ophthalmopathy. TCR Vbeta CDR3 sequencing of 120 to 150 peripheral blood samples (under 45 ophthalmopathy, about 80 hyperthyroidism and approximately 17 progressor patients) is reported in the paper. Thyroid tissue and blood T-cell repertoires from over 5 Graves' hyperthyroidism patients were also compared in the study.

Moderately to severely active disease, a Clinical Activity Score of at least 3, a NOSPECS grade of at least 4, and a duration under 3 months were present in ophthalmopathy patients. Patients with uncontrolled infections, other autoimmune diseases, pregnancy or lactation were excluded. Diagnoses were based on clinical symptoms, serum thyroxine and TRAb, thyroid ultrasound and orbital computed tomography. PBMCs were isolated from about 10 ml of fresh peripheral blood by Ficoll-Paque density gradient centrifugation. Trizol reagent was used to extract total RNA, and RNA quality was then checked on an Agilent 2100 Bioanalyzer. Notes on this clonotype: This receptor's antigen is unknown. No base quality values were provided; no much bigger clone lies one nucleotide off.

The investigation overall reported the following: In cross-validation, a model built on a 13 V-J signature told ophthalmopathy apart from stable hyperthyroidism with approximately 90% sensitivity and roughly 81% specificity, and in testing the same model reached 80%/75%. No statistical method was used to fix the sample size in advance, and group allocation was not hidden from the investigators. Blood samples also contained most of the expanded thyroid clonotypes (frequency above 0.001), which suggests that blood repertoires may reflect thyroid immune responses. In validation, the model predicted progression to ophthalmopathy a median of around six months before onset, with 70% to 71% sensitivity and 72.22% specificity.

Amplification of TCR beta CDR3 regions was carried out from RNA transcripts. For the first round of RT-PCR on the TCR CDR3, the HTBI primer set was used together with the Qiagen OneStep RT-PCR kit. A second multiplex PCR round built the libraries, followed by size selection and purification. Sequencing of the libraries was done on an Illumina HiSeq2000 using paired-end 100 bp reads. The paper's data handling went like this. Raw data were processed with SOAPnuke, discarding reads with adapters, uncalled bases, mean Phred below 15, or no exact constant-primer or identifier match. COPE v1.2.5 was used to merge the high-quality paired reads, and each unique nucleotide sequence was defined as a clonotype. MiTCR v1.1 was used to align clonotypes to the IMGT TRBV, TRBD and TRBJ reference segments. The analysis was restricted to V-J combinations with a frequency above 0.0001, which together covered 99% to 99.2% of the repertoires. The TCS score was defined as the ratio of F50 (clonal expansion) to E x V (chaos), calculated using BLOSUM62-based TCRdist between CDR3 peptides within each V-J. Welch's t-statistics and random forest reduced 450 to 600 V-J features to roughly 13, which were used in a naive Bayes classifier (R e1071). Through fastp at Q25 and MiXCR, TCRdb rebuilt clones from the public reads, retaining in-frame beta chains. Each CDR3 protein appears once, grouped with its most common genes and DNA. These V and J calls originate from TCRdb's pipeline instead of the authors' own analysis. Across this sample there are about 480,000 distinct CDR3 sequences, with about 20% seen only once. The ten largest clonotypes hold about half of the sample.

Reading the germline V gene gives CDR1 MDHEN and CDR2 SYDVKM. The CDR3 measures 13 amino acids from cysteine to phenylalanine. Of all the DNA, just the CDR3 is kept, 39 bases in frame from base 1. V is reduced by 5 bases and J by 5 bases, leaving a spacing of 12 bases between them. Sample: blood. The V and J genes are TRBV28 and TRBJ1-2; TRBD1 might be the D gene, on 5 matching bases. This receptor was taken from a woman between 70 and 85 years old with Graves' ophthalmopathy. The CDR3: CASSRQTMYGYTF. The nucleotides are TGTGCCAGCAGTAGACAGACGATGTATGGCTACACCTTC.